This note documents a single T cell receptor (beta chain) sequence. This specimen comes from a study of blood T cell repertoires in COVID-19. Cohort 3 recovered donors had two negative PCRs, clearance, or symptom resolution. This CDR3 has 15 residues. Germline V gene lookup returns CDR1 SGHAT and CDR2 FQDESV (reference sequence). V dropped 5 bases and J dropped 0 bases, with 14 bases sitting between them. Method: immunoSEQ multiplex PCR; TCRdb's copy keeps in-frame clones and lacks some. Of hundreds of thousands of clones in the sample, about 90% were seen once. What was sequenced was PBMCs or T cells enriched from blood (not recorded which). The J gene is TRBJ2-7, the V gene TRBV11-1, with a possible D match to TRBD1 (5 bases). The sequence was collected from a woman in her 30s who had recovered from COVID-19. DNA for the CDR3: TGTGCCAGCAGCGTCGACAGCGCTAGCTCCTACGAGCAGTACTTC. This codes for CASSVDSASSYEQYF.